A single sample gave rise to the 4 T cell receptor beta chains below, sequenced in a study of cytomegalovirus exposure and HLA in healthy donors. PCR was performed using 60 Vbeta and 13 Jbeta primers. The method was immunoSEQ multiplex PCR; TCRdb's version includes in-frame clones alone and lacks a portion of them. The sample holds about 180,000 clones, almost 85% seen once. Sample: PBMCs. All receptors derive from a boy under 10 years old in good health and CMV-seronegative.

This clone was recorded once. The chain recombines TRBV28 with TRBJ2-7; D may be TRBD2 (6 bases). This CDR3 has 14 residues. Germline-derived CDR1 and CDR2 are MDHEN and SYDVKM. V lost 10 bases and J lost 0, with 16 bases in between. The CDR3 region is CATGGAAFSYEQYF. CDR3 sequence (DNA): TGTGCCACAGGAGGGGCCGCCTTCTCCTACGAGCAGTACTTC.

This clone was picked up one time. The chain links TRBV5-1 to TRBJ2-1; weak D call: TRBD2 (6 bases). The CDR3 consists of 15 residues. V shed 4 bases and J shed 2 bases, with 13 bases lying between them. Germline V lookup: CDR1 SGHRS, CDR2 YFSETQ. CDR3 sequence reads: CASSPDGSPYNEQFF. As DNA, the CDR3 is TGCGCCAGCAGCCCGGACGGGAGTCCCTACAATGAGCAGTTCTTC.

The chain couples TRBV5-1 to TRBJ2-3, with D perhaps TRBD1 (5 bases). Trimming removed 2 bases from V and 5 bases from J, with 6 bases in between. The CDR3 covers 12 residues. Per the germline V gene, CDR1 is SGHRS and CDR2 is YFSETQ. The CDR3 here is CASSFREDTQYF. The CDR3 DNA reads TGCGCCAGCAGCTTCAGGGAAGATACGCAGTATTTT.

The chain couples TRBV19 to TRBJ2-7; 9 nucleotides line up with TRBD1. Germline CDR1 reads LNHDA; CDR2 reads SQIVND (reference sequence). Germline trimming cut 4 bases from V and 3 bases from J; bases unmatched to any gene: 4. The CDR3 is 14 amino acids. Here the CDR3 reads CASSTGQGGYEQYF. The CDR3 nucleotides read TGTGCCAGTAGTACGGGACAGGGTGGCTACGAGCAGTACTTC. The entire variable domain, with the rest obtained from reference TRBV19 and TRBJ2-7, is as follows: DGGITQSPKYLFRKEGQNVTLSCEQNLNHDAMYWYRQDPGQGLRLIYYSQIVNDFQKGDIAEGYSVSREKKESFPLTVTSAQKNPTAFYLCASSTGQGGYEQYFGPGTRLTVT.